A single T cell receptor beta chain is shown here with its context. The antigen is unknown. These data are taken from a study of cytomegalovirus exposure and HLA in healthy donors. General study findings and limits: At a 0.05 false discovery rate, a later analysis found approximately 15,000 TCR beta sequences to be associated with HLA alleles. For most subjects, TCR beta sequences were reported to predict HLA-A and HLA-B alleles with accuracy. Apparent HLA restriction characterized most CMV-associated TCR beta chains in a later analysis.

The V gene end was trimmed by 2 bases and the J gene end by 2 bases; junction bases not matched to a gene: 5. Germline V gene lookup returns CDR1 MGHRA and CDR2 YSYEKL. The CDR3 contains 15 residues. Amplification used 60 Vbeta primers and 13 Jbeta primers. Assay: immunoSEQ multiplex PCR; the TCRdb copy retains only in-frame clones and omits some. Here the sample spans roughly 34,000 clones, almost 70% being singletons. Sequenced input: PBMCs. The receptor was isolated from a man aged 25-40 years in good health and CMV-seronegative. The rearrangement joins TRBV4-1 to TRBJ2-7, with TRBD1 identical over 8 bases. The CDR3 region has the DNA TGCGCCAGCAGCCAATGGACAGGGAGTCCCTACGAGCAGTACTTC. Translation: CASSQWTGSPYEQYF.